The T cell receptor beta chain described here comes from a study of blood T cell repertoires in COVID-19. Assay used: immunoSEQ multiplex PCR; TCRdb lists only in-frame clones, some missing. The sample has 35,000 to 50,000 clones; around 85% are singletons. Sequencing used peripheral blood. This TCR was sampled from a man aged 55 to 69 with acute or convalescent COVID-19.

The CDR3 sequence: CASSERGYSEKLFF. The DNA for the CDR3 is TGTGCCAGCAGCGAAAGGGGGTATTCTGAAAAACTGTTTTTT. This chain joins TRBV7-2 and TRBJ1-4; the D gene is possibly TRBD1 (6 bases). This CDR3 region has 14 residues. Germline V gene lookup returns CDR1 SGHTA and CDR2 FQGNSA. Trimming took 5 bases from V and 7 from J, leaving 14 bases between them.